This is a list of T cell receptor beta chains from one sample in a study of early stage breast cancer tumors. The table came from immunoSEQ multiplex PCR; TCRdb's copy has only in-frame clones and leaves some out. The sample holds some 30,000 clones; 70% to 90% are singletons and the top ten take 9% to 9.5%. Material for sequencing was blood. The receptor set was obtained from a person aged 45-65 years with breast cancer. Each CDR3 is given with its conserved first and last residue. Each record gives: V gene, D gene, J gene, clone size, CDR3 protein, CDR3 DNA. The D gene is left open where the match is weak. Only part of the rows carry a size: once, few, many, or a class if the clone is expanded.

TRBV7-9	TRBD1	TRBJ1-4	NA	CASSFGTGGRNNEKLFF	TGTGCCAGCAGCTTCGGGACAGGGGGTAGGAATAATGAAAAACTGTTTTTT
TRBV21-1	NA	TRBJ1-6	NA	CASSYGGNPLHF	TGTGCCAGCAGCTACGGGGGGAATCCCCTCCACTTT
TRBV6-1	NA	TRBJ1-2	few	CASDRDYGYTF	TGTGCCAGCGACAGAGACTATGGCTACACCTTC
TRBV10-2	TRBD1	TRBJ1-5	NA	CASRSGQGFQPQHF	TGCGCCAGCAGGTCGGGACAGGGCTTTCAGCCCCAGCATTTT
TRBV19	TRBD2	TRBJ2-5	NA	CASKPSGDFSTQYF	TGTGCCAGTAAGCCTAGCGGAGACTTTTCGACCCAGTACTTC
TRBV7-2	TRBD1	TRBJ2-1	NA	CASSSQGFSDEQFF	TGTGCCAGCAGCTCACAGGGGTTCTCCGATGAGCAGTTCTTC
TRBV18	NA	TRBJ2-7	NA	CASSPPQTYEQYF	TGTGCCAGCTCACCACCCCAGACATACGAGCAGTACTTC
TRBV4-1	NA	TRBJ2-3	NA	CASSQDWRVSTDTQYF	TGCGCCAGCAGCCAAGATTGGAGGGTGAGCACAGATACGCAGTATTTT
TRBV19	TRBD2	TRBJ2-1	NA	CASGSGRGQEQFF	TGTGCCAGTGGCAGCGGGAGGGGACAGGAGCAGTTCTTC
TRBV6-6	TRBD1	TRBJ1-1	NA	CASTPTGITEAFF	TGTGCCAGCACCCCGACAGGGATCACTGAAGCTTTCTTT
TRBV27	TRBD1	TRBJ2-5	NA	CASRLLTTGGVETQYF	TGTGCCAGCAGACTTCTCACGACAGGGGGCGTCGAGACCCAGTACTTC
TRBV21-1	NA	TRBJ2-7	NA	CASSRLTGQGFYEQYF	TGTGCCAGCAGCAGATTAACGGGACAGGGGTTTTACGAGCAGTACTTC
TRBV9	NA	TRBJ1-2	NA	CASSVEAGGYGYTF	TGTGCCAGCAGCGTAGAGGCAGGCGGATATGGCTACACCTTC
TRBV19	NA	TRBJ1-5	NA	CASSIGGTTNQPQHF	TGTGCCAGTAGTATTGGAGGCACCACCAATCAGCCCCAGCATTTT
TRBV2	NA	TRBJ2-1	NA	CASSDSSRNEQFF	TGTGCCAGCAGTGATTCAAGCCGGAATGAGCAGTTCTTC
TRBV19	NA	TRBJ2-2	NA	CASKGYPVTGELFF	TGTGCCAGTAAGGGTTATCCGGTCACCGGGGAGCTGTTTTTT
TRBV7-9	NA	TRBJ1-1	NA	CASSPTNTEAFF	TGTGCCAGCAGCCCAACGAACACTGAAGCTTTCTTT
TRBV7-9	TRBD1	TRBJ1-2	few	CASTQGGLEVYGYTF	TGTGCCAGCACCCAGGGGGGGTTGGAAGTCTATGGCTACACCTTC
TRBV6-1	NA	TRBJ1-5	NA	CASSERAFFSNQPQHF	TGTGCCAGCAGTGAAAGGGCTTTTTTTAGCAATCAGCCCCAGCATTTT
TRBV5-1	NA	TRBJ2-3	NA	CASRGPGLGTDTQYF	TGCGCCAGCAGAGGTCCGGGGTTGGGCACAGATACGCAGTATTTT
TRBV14	NA	TRBJ1-1	NA	CASSLGQNTEAFF	TGTGCCAGCAGCCTGGGGCAGAACACTGAAGCTTTCTTT
TRBV11-1	NA	TRBJ2-2	NA	CASSLAREANTGELFF	TGTGCCAGCAGCTTAGCAAGGGAAGCGAACACCGGGGAGCTGTTTTTT
TRBV9	NA	TRBJ1-2	NA	CASSPQSQGNFYGYTF	TGTGCCAGCAGCCCCCAAAGCCAGGGGAATTTCTATGGCTACACCTTC
TRBV14	NA	TRBJ1-2	few	CASSQVSGGTGYTF	TGTGCCAGCAGCCAAGTTTCGGGGGGGACCGGCTACACCTTC
TRBV2	NA	TRBJ1-4	NA	CASKNGRNEKLFF	TGTGCCAGCAAGAACGGGAGGAATGAAAAACTGTTTTTT
TRBV10-3	NA	TRBJ2-7	NA	CAISPFSDEQYF	TGTGCCATCAGTCCCTTTTCGGACGAGCAGTACTTC
TRBV19	NA	TRBJ2-1	NA	CASCDAKPMDNEQFF	TGTGCCAGTTGTGATGCCAAGCCGATGGACAATGAGCAGTTCTTC
TRBV9	TRBD2	TRBJ2-7	few	CASSAGSGGAYEQYF	TGTGCCAGCAGCGCGGGGAGCGGGGGTGCCTACGAGCAGTACTTC
TRBV9	TRBD1	TRBJ2-2	few	CASSDWTGLTGELFF	TGTGCCAGCAGCGACTGGACAGGGTTGACCGGGGAGCTGTTTTTT
TRBV6-1	TRBD1	TRBJ1-2	NA	CASSEVGQGAILYGYTF	TGTGCCAGCAGTGAAGTCGGGCAGGGGGCCATCCTCTATGGCTACACCTTC
TRBV27	NA	TRBJ1-2	NA	CASGENYGYTF	TGTGCCAGCGGGGAGAACTATGGCTACACCTTC
TRBV28	NA	TRBJ2-7	once	CASSPAGAYEQYF	TGTGCCAGCAGCCCGGCCGGGGCCTACGAGCAGTACTTC
TRBV7-9	NA	TRBJ2-1	NA	CASSPQSNEQFF	TGTGCCAGCAGCCCCCAATCGAATGAGCAGTTCTTC
TRBV7-2	NA	TRBJ2-1	NA	CASSLGASYYNEQFF	TGTGCCAGCAGCTTAGGAGCTTCCTACTACAATGAGCAGTTCTTC
TRBV4-2	NA	TRBJ1-3	NA	CASSHSGESGNTIYF	TGTGCCAGCAGCCACTCAGGGGAATCAGGAAACACCATATATTTT
TRBV5-4	NA	TRBJ2-5	NA	CATGAGTQETQYF	TGTGCCACGGGGGCAGGCACTCAAGAGACCCAGTACTTC
TRBV18	TRBD2	TRBJ2-1	NA	CASSAIRTSGQGNEQFF	TGTGCCAGCTCAGCGATAAGGACTAGCGGTCAGGGAAATGAGCAGTTCTTC